This T cell receptor (beta chain) is from a study of shared clonotypes between healthy human individuals. Study-level findings and limits: Represented diversity (both genetic and exposure-history) was limited by the small number of donors.

The ends were cut back, 7 bases at V and 7 bases at J, with 8 bases in the middle. The CDR3 runs 10 residues. Germline CDR1 is MNHNS and CDR2 is SASEGT. Assay used: immunoSEQ multiplex PCR; TCRdb lists only in-frame clones, some missing. Of 450,000 to 550,000 clones in the sample, roughly 78% were seen once. Notes on this clone: What it binds is unknown.

Around 100 million PBMCs were counted before genomic DNA extraction. This sequence was found in a woman between 40 and 55 years old in good health. Some clones in this sample may be carry-over from other donors' samples. The sequencing input was PBMCs. The genes are TRBV6-1 and TRBJ2-7; D unclear. The CDR3 bases are TGTGCCAGCAAACTACGGGAGCAGTACTTC. Protein sequence: CASKLREQYF.